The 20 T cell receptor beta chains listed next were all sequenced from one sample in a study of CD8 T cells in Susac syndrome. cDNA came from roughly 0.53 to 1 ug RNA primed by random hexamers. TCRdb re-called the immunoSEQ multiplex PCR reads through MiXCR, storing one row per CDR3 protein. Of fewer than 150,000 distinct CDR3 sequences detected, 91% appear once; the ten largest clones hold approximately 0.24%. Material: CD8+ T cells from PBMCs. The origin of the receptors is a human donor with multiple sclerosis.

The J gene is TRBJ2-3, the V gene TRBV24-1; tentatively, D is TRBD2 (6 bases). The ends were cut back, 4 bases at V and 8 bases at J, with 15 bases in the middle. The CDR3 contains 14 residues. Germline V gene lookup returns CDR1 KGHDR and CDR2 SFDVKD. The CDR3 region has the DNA TGTGCCACCAGTGAAGCGGGTTCTCCGGGTACGCAGTATTTT. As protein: CATSEAGSPGTQYF.

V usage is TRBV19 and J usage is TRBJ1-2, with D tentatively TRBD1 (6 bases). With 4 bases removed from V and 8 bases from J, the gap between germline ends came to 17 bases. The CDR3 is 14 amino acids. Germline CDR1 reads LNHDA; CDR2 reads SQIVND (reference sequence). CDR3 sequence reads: CASSTRQVGNGYTF. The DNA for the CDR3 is TGTGCCAGTAGTACCCGACAGGTCGGAAACGGCTACACCTTC.

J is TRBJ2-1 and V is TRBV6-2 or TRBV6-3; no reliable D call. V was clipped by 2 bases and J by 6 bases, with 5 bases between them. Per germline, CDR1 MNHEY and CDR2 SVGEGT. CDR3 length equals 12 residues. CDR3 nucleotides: TGTGCCAGCAGTTACGGTTTCAATGAGCAGTTCTTC. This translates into CASSYGFNEQFF.

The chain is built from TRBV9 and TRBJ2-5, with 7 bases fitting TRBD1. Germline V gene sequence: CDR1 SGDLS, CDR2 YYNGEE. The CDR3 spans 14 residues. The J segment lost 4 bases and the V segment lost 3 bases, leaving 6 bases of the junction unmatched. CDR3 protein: CASSAMTGTETQYF. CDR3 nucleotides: TGTGCCAGCAGCGCAATGACAGGGACAGAGACCCAGTACTTC.

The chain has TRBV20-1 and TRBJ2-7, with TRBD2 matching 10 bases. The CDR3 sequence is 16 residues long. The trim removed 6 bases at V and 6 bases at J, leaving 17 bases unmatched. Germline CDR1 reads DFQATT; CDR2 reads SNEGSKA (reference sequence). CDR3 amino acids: CSAPGPVLAGGGEQYF. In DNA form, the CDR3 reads TGCAGTGCCCCAGGCCCGGTTTTAGCGGGAGGAGGCGAGCAGTACTTC.

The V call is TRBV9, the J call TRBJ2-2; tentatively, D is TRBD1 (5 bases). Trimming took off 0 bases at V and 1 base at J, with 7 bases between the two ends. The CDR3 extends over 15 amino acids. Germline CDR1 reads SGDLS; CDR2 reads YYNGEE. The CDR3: CASSVGTGNTGELFF. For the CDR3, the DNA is TGTGCCAGCAGCGTAGGCACAGGGAACACCGGGGAGCTGTTTTTT.

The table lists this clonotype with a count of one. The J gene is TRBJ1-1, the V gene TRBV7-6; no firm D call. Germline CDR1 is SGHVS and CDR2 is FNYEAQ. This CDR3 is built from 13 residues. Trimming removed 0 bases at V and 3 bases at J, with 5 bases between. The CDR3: CASSLALYTEAFF. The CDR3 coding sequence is TGTGCCAGCAGCTTAGCGCTCTACACTGAAGCTTTCTTT.

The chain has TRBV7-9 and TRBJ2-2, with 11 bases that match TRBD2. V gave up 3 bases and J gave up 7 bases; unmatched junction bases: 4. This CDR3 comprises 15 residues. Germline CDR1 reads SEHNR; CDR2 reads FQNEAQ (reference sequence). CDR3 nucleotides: TGTGCCAGCAGCTTTAGCGGGAGGGCCGGCGGGGAGCTGTTTTTT. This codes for CASSFSGRAGGELFF.

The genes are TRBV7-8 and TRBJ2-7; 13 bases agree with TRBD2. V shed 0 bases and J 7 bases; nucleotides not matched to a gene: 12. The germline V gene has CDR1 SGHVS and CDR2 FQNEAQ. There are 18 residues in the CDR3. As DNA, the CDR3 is TGTGCCAGCAGCTTAGCACTAGCGGGAGGGGAAGTCCTTCAGGAGCAGTACTTC. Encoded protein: CASSLALAGGEVLQEQYF.

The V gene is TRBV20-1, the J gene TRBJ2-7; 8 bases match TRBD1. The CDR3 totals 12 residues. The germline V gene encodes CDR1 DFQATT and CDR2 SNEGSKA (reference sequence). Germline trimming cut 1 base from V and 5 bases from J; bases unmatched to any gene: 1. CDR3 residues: CSARAGGHEQYF. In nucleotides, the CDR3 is TGCAGTGCTAGAGCAGGGGGCCACGAGCAGTACTTC.

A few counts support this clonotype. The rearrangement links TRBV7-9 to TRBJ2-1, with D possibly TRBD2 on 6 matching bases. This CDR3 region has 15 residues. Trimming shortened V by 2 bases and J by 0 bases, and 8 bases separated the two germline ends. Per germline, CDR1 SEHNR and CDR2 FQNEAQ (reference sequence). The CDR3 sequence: CASSLRGSSYNEQFF. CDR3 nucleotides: TGTGCCAGCAGCTTACGGGGGAGCTCCTACAATGAGCAGTTCTTC.

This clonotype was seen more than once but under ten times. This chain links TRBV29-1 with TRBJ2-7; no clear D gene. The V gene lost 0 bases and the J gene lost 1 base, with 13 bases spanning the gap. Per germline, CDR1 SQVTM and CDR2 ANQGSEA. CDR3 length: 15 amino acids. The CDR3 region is CSVEDEKISSYEQYF. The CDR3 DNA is TGCAGCGTTGAAGATGAAAAGATCTCATCCTACGAGCAGTACTTC.

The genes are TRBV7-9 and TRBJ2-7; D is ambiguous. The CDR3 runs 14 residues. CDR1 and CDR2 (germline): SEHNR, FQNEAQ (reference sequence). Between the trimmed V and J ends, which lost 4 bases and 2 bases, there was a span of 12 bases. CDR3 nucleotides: TGTGCCAGCAGCTCTTCGCGAGCTCCCTACGAGCAGTACTTC. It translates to CASSSSRAPYEQYF.

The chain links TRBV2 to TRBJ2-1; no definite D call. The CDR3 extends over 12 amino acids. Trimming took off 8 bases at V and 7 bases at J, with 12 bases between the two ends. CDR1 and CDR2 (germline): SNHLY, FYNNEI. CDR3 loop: CASLGFLNEQFF. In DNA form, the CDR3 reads TGTGCCAGCCTAGGGTTTCTAAATGAGCAGTTCTTC.

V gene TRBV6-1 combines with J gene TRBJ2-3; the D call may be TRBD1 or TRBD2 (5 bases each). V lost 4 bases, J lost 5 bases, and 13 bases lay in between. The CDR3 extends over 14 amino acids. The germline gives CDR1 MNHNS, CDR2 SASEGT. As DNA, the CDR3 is TGTGCCAGCAGTGGGGGACCTGAGATAGATACGCAGTATTTT. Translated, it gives CASSGGPEIDTQYF.

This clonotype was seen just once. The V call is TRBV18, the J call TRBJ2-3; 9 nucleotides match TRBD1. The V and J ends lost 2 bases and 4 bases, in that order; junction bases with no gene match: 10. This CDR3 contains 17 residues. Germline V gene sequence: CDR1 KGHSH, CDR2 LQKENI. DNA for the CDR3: TGTGCCAGCTCACCAGATTTTGGGACAGGGTCTGCAGATACGCAGTATTTT. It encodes CASSPDFGTGSADTQYF.

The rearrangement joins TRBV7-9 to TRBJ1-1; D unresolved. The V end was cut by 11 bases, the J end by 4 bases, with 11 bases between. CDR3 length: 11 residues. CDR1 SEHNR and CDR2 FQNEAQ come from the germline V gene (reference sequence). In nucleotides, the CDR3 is TGTGCCGCAGGACGGGGCACTGAAGCTTTCTTT. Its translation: CAAGRGTEAFF. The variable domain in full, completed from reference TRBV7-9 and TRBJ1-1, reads DTGVSQNPRHKITKRGQNVTFRCDPISEHNRLYWYRQTLGQGPEFLTYFQNEAQLEKSRLLSDRFSAERPKGSFSTLEIQRTEQGDSAMYLCAAGRGTEAFFGQGTRLTVV.

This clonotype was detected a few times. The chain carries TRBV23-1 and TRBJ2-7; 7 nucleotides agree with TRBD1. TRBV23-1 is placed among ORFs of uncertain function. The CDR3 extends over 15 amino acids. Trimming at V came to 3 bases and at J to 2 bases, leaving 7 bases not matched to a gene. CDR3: CASSQGQIFPYEQYF. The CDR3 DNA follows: TGCGCCAGCAGTCAGGGACAGATCTTTCCCTACGAGCAGTACTTC.

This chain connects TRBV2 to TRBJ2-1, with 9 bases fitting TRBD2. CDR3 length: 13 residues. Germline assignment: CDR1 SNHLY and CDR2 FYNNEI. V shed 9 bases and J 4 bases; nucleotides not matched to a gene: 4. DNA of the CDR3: TGTGCCAGTGTAGCGGGAGAGTACAATGAGCAGTTCTTC. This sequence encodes CASVAGEYNEQFF.

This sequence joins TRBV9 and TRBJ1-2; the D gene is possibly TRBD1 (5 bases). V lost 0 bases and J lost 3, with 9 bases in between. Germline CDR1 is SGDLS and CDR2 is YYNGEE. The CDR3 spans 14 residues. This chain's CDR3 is CASSVEGLDYGYTF. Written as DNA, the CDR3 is TGTGCCAGCAGCGTAGAGGGGCTGGACTATGGCTACACCTTC.